These 14 T cell receptor beta chains were sequenced from one sample in a study of cytomegalovirus exposure and HLA in healthy donors. This PCR relied on a set of 60 Vbeta primers and 13 Jbeta primers. This table comes from immunoSEQ multiplex PCR, and its TCRdb copy is limited to in-frame clones, with some not included. The sample holds under 150,000 clones; around three quarters are singletons and the top ten take roughly 6.2%. The specimen was PBMCs. Every receptor here comes from a woman in her thirties or forties in good health and CMV-seropositive.

A note on this clone: The junction does not match germline at one end; this may be a read error. The V and J genes are TRBV30 and TRBJ1-4; no clear D gene. CDR1 and CDR2 (germline): GTSNPN, SVGIG (reference sequence). The CDR3 spans 11 residues. DNA for the CDR3: TGTACCTGGAGCTTTTATGAAAAACTGTTTTTT. This translates into CTWSFYEKLFF.

V is TRBV28 and J is TRBJ1-1, with unresolved D. The CDR3 totals 11 residues. V lost 9 bases and J 2 bases, leaving 7 bases between the germline ends. Germline V gene lookup returns CDR1 MDHEN and CDR2 SYDVKM. As DNA, the CDR3 is TGTGCCAGTAGAGTTAACACTGAAGCTTTCTTT. It specifies CASRVNTEAFF.

The chain links TRBV18 to TRBJ1-1, with TRBD1 matching 7 bases. The germline gives CDR1 KGHSH, CDR2 LQKENI. The CDR3 is made up of 14 amino acids. The V segment lost 4 bases and the J segment 2 bases; nucleotides outside the gene matches: 4. The CDR3 protein is CASSRDRVNTEAFF. The CDR3 bases are TGTGCCAGCTCACGGGACAGAGTTAACACTGAAGCTTTCTTT.

This rearrangement joins TRBV6-1 to TRBJ1-1; D remains ambiguous. CDR1 and CDR2 from the germline V gene are MNHNS and SASEGT. CDR3 length: 14 amino acids. The V and J ends lost 3 bases and 2 bases respectively, with 10 bases between them. CDR3 DNA: TGTGCCAGCAGTGATCCCGGGAGAAACACTGAAGCTTTCTTT. This sequence encodes CASSDPGRNTEAFF.

The chain employs TRBV25-1 and TRBJ2-7; D is possibly TRBD1 (5 bases). From germline, CDR1 is MGHDK and CDR2 SYGVNS. V was pared by 1 base and J by 3 bases, with 7 bases between. CDR3 length: 13 amino acids. As DNA, the CDR3 is TGTGCCAGCAGTGAATGGGGCAACTACGAGCAGTACTTC. Amino acid sequence: CASSEWGNYEQYF.

This clone showed up just a few times. This chain connects TRBV6-1 to TRBJ2-3; D may be TRBD1 (6 bases). The V gene lost 5 bases and the J gene lost 3 bases, with 12 bases spanning the gap. This CDR3 has 14 residues. Germline V gives CDR1 MNHNS, CDR2 SASEGT. The CDR3 DNA sequence: TGTGCCAGCAGTCCCAGGGGATCTACAGATACGCAGTATTTT. Protein sequence: CASSPRGSTDTQYF.

A word on this clone: A read error may produce the germline difference seen at one junction end. This chain joins TRBV5-1 and TRBJ2-1, with TRBD1 matching 11 bases. CDR1 and CDR2 (germline): SGHRS, YFSETQ. The CDR3 is made up of 14 amino acids. CDR3 nucleotides: TGCGCCGGCAGCTTGGACAGGGGGCAGAATGAGCAGTTCTTC. It is translated as CAGSLDRGQNEQFF.

The rearrangement joins TRBV4-2 to TRBJ2-1, with 9 bases matching TRBD2. CDR3 length: 15 residues. V lost 2 bases and J lost 5; bases outside the gene matches: 4. CDR1 is LGHNA and CDR2 is YNFKEQ in the germline V gene. The CDR3 region has the DNA TGTGCCAGCAGCCAAAGCCTAGCGGGGCACAATGAGCAGTTCTTC. Translation gives CASSQSLAGHNEQFF.

This chain joins TRBV9 and TRBJ1-2, with 7 bases fitting TRBD1. CDR1 is SGDLS, CDR2 YYNGEE, per germline. This CDR3 region has 19 residues. The ends lost 0 bases at V and 2 bases at J; junction bases unmatched: 16. The CDR3 DNA reads TGTGCCAGCAGCGTAGAGAAGGACCCCCACAGGGGACTGAACTATGGCTACACCTTC. It is translated as CASSVEKDPHRGLNYGYTF.

V usage is TRBV5-1 and J usage is TRBJ1-2, with D maybe TRBD1 (5 bases). The CDR3 length is 14 residues. Germline loops: CDR1 SGHRS, CDR2 YFSETQ. V shed 0 bases and J shed 8 bases, with 14 bases lying between them. The CDR3 spells CASSLAQDMKGYTF. CDR3 nucleotides: TGCGCCAGCAGCTTGGCCCAGGACATGAAGGGCTACACCTTC.

V gene TRBV2 combines with J gene TRBJ2-1, with TRBD2 identical over 11 bases. The J segment lost 6 bases and the V segment lost 6 bases, leaving 7 bases of the junction unmatched. This CDR3 contains 15 residues. CDR1 is SNHLY, CDR2 FYNNEI, per germline. The chain's CDR3 is CASSLLAGVLNEQFF. For the CDR3, the DNA is TGTGCCAGCAGCCTACTAGCGGGAGTCCTCAATGAGCAGTTCTTC.

CDR3 residues: CASSLASIGRGTGELFF. CDR3 DNA sequence: TGTGCCAGCAGCTTGGCCTCTATCGGGAGGGGGACCGGGGAGCTGTTTTTT. The chain uses TRBV7-2 and TRBJ2-2; 8 bases agree with TRBD2. CDR3 length: 17 residues. Trimming took 3 bases from V and 5 from J; bases not matched to a gene: 11. Germline CDR1 reads SGHTA; CDR2 reads FQGNSA.

The chain carries TRBV30 and TRBJ2-1, with a weak D call TRBD1 (7 bases). Germline V gene data show CDR1 as GTSNPN and CDR2 as SVGIG (reference sequence). Deletions cut 2 bases from V and 0 bases from J, with 8 bases between. This CDR3 has 14 residues. In DNA form, the CDR3 reads TGTGCCTGGAGTCAGGGGGGCTCCTACAATGAGCAGTTCTTC. This gives the protein CAWSQGGSYNEQFF.

This sequence joins TRBV2 and TRBJ2-4; 11 nucleotides agree with TRBD2. In germline, CDR1 is SNHLY, CDR2 FYNNEI. CDR3 length: 18 amino acids. The V segment lost 5 bases and the J segment 0 bases; nucleotides outside the gene matches: 9. The CDR3 region has the DNA TGTGCCAGCAGTCCACGAGGGACTAGCGGTATAGCCAAAAACATTCAGTACTTC. Protein product: CASSPRGTSGIAKNIQYF. The whole variable domain, filled in from reference TRBV2 and TRBJ2-4, reads EPEVTQTPSHQVTQMGQEVILRCVPISNHLYFYWYRQILGQKVEFLVSFYNNEISEKSEIFDDQFSVERPDGSNFTLKIRSTKLEDSAMYFCASSPRGTSGIAKNIQYFGAGTRLSVL.